What follows are 29 T cell receptor beta chains derived from one specimen sequenced in a study of blood T cell repertoires in COVID-19. Generated by immunoSEQ multiplex PCR, the TCRdb table keeps only in-frame clones and is missing some. The table shows 200,000 to 250,000 clones, with approximately 80% occurring only once. Sequencing was performed on peripheral blood. All receptors derive from a woman in her thirties or forties with active or convalescent COVID-19.

This clone was recorded once. The V gene is TRBV5-4, the J gene TRBJ1-2, with D uncertain. The CDR3 totals 11 residues. Trimming shortened V by 3 bases and J by 4 bases, and 4 bases separated the two germline ends. Per germline, CDR1 SGHNT and CDR2 YYREEE (reference sequence). CDR3 amino acids: CASSSLYGYTF. The CDR3 bases are TGTGCCAGCAGCTCCCTCTATGGCTACACCTTC.

This rearrangement joins TRBV19 to TRBJ2-2; possibly TRBD1 for D (5 bases). The CDR3 totals 15 residues. V dropped 7 bases and J dropped 6 bases, with 18 bases sitting between them. Germline assignment: CDR1 LNHDA and CDR2 SQIVND (reference sequence). The CDR3 DNA is TGTGCCAGTAATAGACAGAACTTGCGCGCCGGGGAGCTGTTTTTT. Amino acids: CASNRQNLRAGELFF.

This rearrangement joins TRBV29-1 to TRBJ1-5, with 11 bases fitting TRBD1. Germline V gene data show CDR1 as SQVTM and CDR2 as ANQGSEA. CDR3 length equals 14 residues. Trimming took 4 bases from V and 2 from J; bases not matched to a gene: 1. For the CDR3, the DNA is TGCAGCGTTGGGACAGGGGGCGGCAATCAGCCCCAGCATTTT. This gives the protein CSVGTGGGNQPQHF.

The chain uses TRBV27 and TRBJ1-4; D is ambiguous. CDR3 length equals 12 residues. Trimming stripped 6 bases from V and 5 bases from J, with 7 bases between. Germline values: CDR1 MNHEY, CDR2 SMNVEV (reference sequence). Written as DNA, the CDR3 is TGTGCCAGCAGACTTCGGAATGAAAAACTGTTTTTT. Protein sequence: CASRLRNEKLFF.

In this sample, this clone turned up many times. The genes are TRBV9 and TRBJ2-1; TRBD2 aligns across 9 bases. The V segment lost 4 bases and the J segment 3 bases; nucleotides outside the gene matches: 8. CDR1 is SGDLS, CDR2 YYNGEE, per germline. This CDR3 comprises 16 residues. The CDR3 DNA reads as TGTGCCAGCAGCCCTATGAGCGGGGGGTACTACAATGAGCAGTTCTTC. Amino acids: CASSPMSGGYYNEQFF.

This rearrangement joins TRBV6-5 to TRBJ2-7; 7 positions match TRBD1. This CDR3 has 14 residues. The trim removed 7 bases at V and 0 bases at J, leaving 6 bases unmatched. Germline loops: CDR1 MNHEY, CDR2 SVGAGI. This chain's CDR3 is CASTGQLSSYEQYV. CDR3 in DNA: TGTGCCAGCACGGGACAGCTTAGCTCCTACGAGCAGTACGTC.

The rearrangement uses TRBV7-2 and TRBJ1-6; the match to TRBD1 covers 7 bases. From germline, CDR1 is SGHTA and CDR2 FQGNSA. The CDR3 is 14 residues long. The ends lost 5 bases at V and 9 bases at J; junction bases unmatched: 7. Here the CDR3 DNA reads TGTGCCAGCAGCCCTAGCACAGGGGTTTCACCCCTCCACTTT. Its protein product is CASSPSTGVSPLHF. The full variable domain, in which reference TRBV7-2 and TRBJ1-6 provide the parts outside the CDR3, is GAGVSQSPSNKVTEKGKDVELRCDPISGHTALYWYRQSLGQGLEFLIYFQGNSAPDKSGLPSDRFSAERTGGSVSTLTIQRTQQEDSAVYLCASSPSTGVSPLHFGNGTRLTVT.

The rearrangement joins TRBV9 to TRBJ2-1, with TRBD2 as a possible D gene (5 bases). Trimming pared 2 bases from V and 0 bases from J, leaving 15 bases between. The CDR3 loop spans 17 amino acids. Germline V gene data show CDR1 as SGDLS and CDR2 as YYNGEE. CDR3 sequence (DNA): TGTGCCAGCAGCGTGAGGAGAAGCGGATCCTCCTACAATGAGCAGTTCTTC. It encodes CASSVRRSGSSYNEQFF. The entire variable domain, with the rest obtained from reference TRBV9 and TRBJ2-1, is as follows: DSGVTQTPKHLITATGQRVTLRCSPRSGDLSVYWYQQSLDQGLQFLIQYYNGEERAKGNILERFSAQQFPDLHSELNLSSLELGDSALYFCASSVRRSGSSYNEQFFGPGTRLTVL.

V and J are TRBV5-4 and TRBJ2-7; 11 bases agree with TRBD2. CDR1 is SGHNT, CDR2 YYREEE, per germline (reference sequence). CDR3 length: 16 residues. V was pared by 0 bases and J by 1 base, with 3 bases of the junction left unmatched. In DNA, the CDR3 is TGTGCCAGCAGCTTGGCACCTAGCGGGGGGTCCTACGAGCAGTACTTC. Its translation: CASSLAPSGGSYEQYF.

The chain joins TRBV11-1 to TRBJ1-1; 8 positions agree with TRBD1. Germline trimming cut 6 bases from V and 1 base from J; bases unmatched to any gene: 7. Germline loops: CDR1 SGHAT, CDR2 FQDESV (reference sequence). The CDR3 runs 15 residues. The chain's CDR3 is CASSKDRARNTEAFF. The CDR3 nucleotides read TGTGCCAGCAGTAAGGACAGGGCAAGGAACACTGAAGCTTTCTTT.

This clone showed up just a few times. The rearrangement links TRBV5-1 to TRBJ2-1; 11 positions agree with TRBD2. There are 15 residues in the CDR3. Germline values: CDR1 SGHRS, CDR2 YFSETQ. J gave up 6 bases and V 2 bases, and 4 bases lay outside the gene matches. CDR3 nucleotides: TGCGCCAGCAGCTTACTAGCGGGGGACCCCAATGAGCAGTTCTTC. It yields the protein CASSLLAGDPNEQFF.

J is TRBJ1-6 and V is TRBV19, with D perhaps matching TRBD1 (6 bases). The CDR3 sequence is 16 residues long. V was trimmed by 5 bases and J by 0 bases, leaving 11 bases between them. Germline V gives CDR1 LNHDA, CDR2 SQIVND (reference sequence). The CDR3, as DNA: TGTGCCAGTAGTCGGGCCAGGGGCTCCTATAATTCACCCCTCCACTTT. Its translation: CASSRARGSYNSPLHF. The full variable domain, its missing parts supplied by reference TRBV19 and TRBJ1-6, is DGGITQSPKYLFRKEGQNVTLSCEQNLNHDAMYWYRQDPGQGLRLIYYSQIVNDFQKGDIAEGYSVSREKKESFPLTVTSAQKNPTAFYLCASSRARGSYNSPLHFGNGTRLTVT.

J is TRBJ1-1 and V is TRBV11-2; D uncertain. Trimming left V 4 bases short and J 1 base short, with 13 bases between. CDR3 length: 15 amino acids. Germline V gene lookup returns CDR1 SGHAT and CDR2 FQNNGV. CDR3 coding DNA: TGTGCCAGCAGCTCCCCGGGAGGGAGGAACACTGAAGCTTTCTTT. It encodes CASSSPGGRNTEAFF.

This clone was observed once. The gene calls are TRBV9 and TRBJ1-1; 10 nucleotides align to TRBD1. V lost 3 bases to trimming and J lost 0 bases; unmatched junction nucleotides: 5. In germline, CDR1 is SGDLS, CDR2 YYNGEE. The CDR3 consists of 16 residues. CDR3 DNA: TGTGCCAGCAGCGCCTGGACAGGGGGAATGAACACTGAAGCTTTCTTT. Translation: CASSAWTGGMNTEAFF.

The chain combines TRBV5-1 with TRBJ2-5, with 8 bases lining up with TRBD2. Germline CDR1 reads SGHRS; CDR2 reads YFSETQ. The ends lost 5 bases at V and 4 bases at J; junction bases unmatched: 13. The CDR3 consists of 16 residues. The CDR3 loop reads CASSSGGASRRETQYF. The DNA of the CDR3 is TGCGCCAGCAGTTCGGGAGGGGCCTCGAGGAGAGAGACCCAGTACTTC.

The chain joins TRBV5-1 to TRBJ1-1, with 10 bases identical to TRBD1. V dropped 4 bases and J dropped 11; count of bases not matched to a gene: 11. Germline V gives CDR1 SGHRS, CDR2 YFSETQ. This CDR3 spans 14 amino acids. CDR3: CASSEGTGAKFAFF. The CDR3, as DNA: TGCGCCAGCAGCGAGGGGACAGGGGCTAAATTCGCTTTCTTT.

This rearrangement joins TRBV9 to TRBJ1-1; D gene ambiguous. Germline V gives CDR1 SGDLS, CDR2 YYNGEE. The V end was cut by 6 bases, the J end by 4 bases, with 16 bases between. CDR3 size: 14 residues. CDR3 DNA: TGTGCCAGCACCCTTCTAACTAACCCCACTGAAGCTTTCTTT. This codes for CASTLLTNPTEAFF.

CDR3 in DNA: TGTGCCAGCAGTGAAGCGGGGGGGACTAGCGGGCTCTACGAGCAGTACTTC. It is translated as CASSEAGGTSGLYEQYF. V gene TRBV6-1 combines with J gene TRBJ2-7; 12 nucleotides match TRBD2. This CDR3 has 17 residues. V was clipped by 0 bases and J by 3 bases; unmatched bases: 6. The V gene's germline CDR1 is MNHNS and CDR2 SASEGT.

A few counts support this clone. A read error may be the cause here, since a much bigger clone is one base away. The same CDR3 also results from other DNA sequences found in this sample. For the CDR3, the DNA is TGTGCCAGCAGCTTGGGACAGGGTTCCTACGAGCAGTACTTC. It codes for CASSLGQGSYEQYF. The genes are TRBV5-6 and TRBJ2-7, with TRBD1 matching over 7 bases. V dropped 0 bases and J dropped 1; count of bases not matched to a gene: 1. The germline gives CDR1 SGHDT, CDR2 YYEEEE. The CDR3 loop spans 14 amino acids.

The chain uses TRBV7-2 and TRBJ2-3, with 13 bases aligning to TRBD2. Germline CDR1 and CDR2: SGHTA and FQGNSA. The CDR3 runs 16 residues. The ends lost 5 bases at V and 4 bases at J; junction bases unmatched: 6. CDR3 sequence: CASSLSGTSGADTQYF. CDR3 sequence (DNA): TGTGCCAGCAGCCTTTCAGGGACTAGCGGGGCAGATACGCAGTATTTT.

This clone was picked up a small number of times. The V gene is TRBV5-1, the J gene TRBJ1-1; 8 nucleotides line up with TRBD1. J gave up 0 bases and V 2 bases, and 6 bases lay outside the gene matches. Germline CDR1 and CDR2: SGHRS and YFSETQ. The CDR3 is 16 amino acids. As DNA, the CDR3 is TGCGCCAGCAGCTTAATGGGACAGGCGATGAACACTGAAGCTTTCTTT. Its translation: CASSLMGQAMNTEAFF.

This sequence joins TRBV5-1 and TRBJ1-1; TRBD1 agrees at 8 bases. The junction had 13 bases not matched to a gene; V was cut back by 4 bases and J by 5 bases. Germline CDR1 is SGHRS and CDR2 is YFSETQ. The CDR3 length is 16 residues. The CDR3 DNA reads TGCGCCAGCAGCGAGGACAGGGAGGTGATAAGGACTGAAGCTTTCTTT. Translating it yields CASSEDREVIRTEAFF.

The chain joins TRBV5-1 to TRBJ2-7; 9 bases agree with TRBD1. The trim removed 4 bases at V and 3 bases at J, leaving 5 bases unmatched. CDR3 size: 14 residues. Germline CDR1 reads SGHRS; CDR2 reads YFSETQ. The CDR3 is CASSQTGGGYEQYF. The DNA for the CDR3 is TGCGCCAGCAGCCAGACAGGGGGAGGCTACGAGCAGTACTTC.

This clone was counted between two and nine times. The chain has TRBV6-4 and TRBJ2-7; perhaps TRBD1 as D (5 bases). V shed 6 bases and J shed 6 bases, with 21 bases lying between them. The CDR3 is 15 amino acids. The germline V gene has CDR1 MRHNA and CDR2 SNTAGT. The CDR3 loop is CASRLPTGLKGEQYV. The CDR3 bases are TGTGCCAGCAGACTCCCAACAGGTTTAAAGGGCGAGCAGTACGTC.

The chain uses TRBV10-3 and TRBJ1-3; D possibly corresponds to TRBD1 (5 bases). The germline V gene encodes CDR1 ENHRY and CDR2 SYGVKD. The germline V and J ends were trimmed by 2 bases and 2 bases, with 10 bases remaining between them. The CDR3 is made up of 15 amino acids. CDR3: CAISEREGAGNTIYF. The CDR3 region has the DNA TGTGCCATCAGTGAGAGAGAAGGGGCTGGAAACACCATATATTTT.

This chain connects TRBV5-4 to TRBJ2-7; tentatively, D is TRBD2 (5 bases). V was shortened by 2 bases and J by 5 bases, with 11 bases between the two germline ends. The CDR3 is 13 amino acids. Germline lookup yields CDR1 SGHNT and CDR2 YYREEE (reference sequence). The CDR3 region is CASSFGGRDEQYF. CDR3 DNA: TGTGCCAGCAGCTTCGGAGGAAGAGACGAGCAGTACTTC.

The rearrangement uses TRBV19 and TRBJ1-2; D may be TRBD1 (5 bases). CDR1 and CDR2 from the germline V gene are LNHDA and SQIVND (reference sequence). The CDR3 is 13 residues long. The V end was cut by 4 bases, the J end by 1 base, with 7 bases between. The CDR3 here is CASSSDSNYGYTF. As DNA, the CDR3 is TGTGCCAGTAGTAGTGACAGTAACTATGGCTACACCTTC.

V usage is TRBV27 and J usage is TRBJ1-2; 10 positions agree with TRBD1. The CDR3 contains 17 residues. Looked up from germline, CDR1 is MNHEY and CDR2 is SMNVEV (reference sequence). Trimming removed 4 bases from V and 5 bases from J; junction bases left unmatched: 13. The CDR3 DNA sequence: TGTGCCAGCAGTTCTTCCCGGGACAGGGGACTTTTTTATGGCTACACCTTC. Translating gives CASSSSRDRGLFYGYTF.

This chain connects TRBV30 to TRBJ1-2; D is unresolved. The CDR3 contains 11 residues. Germline values: CDR1 GTSNPN, CDR2 SVGIG (reference sequence). Trimming took 0 bases from V and 7 from J, leaving 6 bases between them. CDR3 DNA sequence: TGTGCCTGGAGTGTCGGGATTGGCTACACCTTC. Translated: CAWSVGIGYTF.